The 25 T cell receptor beta chains listed next were all sequenced from one sample in a study of CD8 T cells in ankylosing spondylitis. TCRdb used MiXCR to reprocess the 5' RACE reads, holding one entry per CDR3 protein. Of 290,000 or so distinct CDR3 sequences detected, 20% appear once; the ten largest clones hold 3% to 4%. The sequenced sample was blood, either unsorted or a sorted T cell fraction (not recorded which). These receptors originate from a female donor with ankylosing spondylitis or in good health (not recorded which).

In this sample, this clonotype turned up a few times. CDR3 coding DNA: TGTGCCAGCAGAAGGGACAGAGCTTCTAATTCACCCCTCCACTTT. Translating it yields CASRRDRASNSPLHF. The chain employs TRBV5-5 and TRBJ1-6, with 7 bases identical to TRBD1. This CDR3 comprises 15 residues. Germline V gene data show CDR1 as SGHKS and CDR2 as YYEKEE (reference sequence). The V segment lost 5 bases and the J segment 6 bases; nucleotides outside the gene matches: 8. Filled out from reference TRBV5-5 and TRBJ1-6, the complete variable domain reads DAGVTQSPTHLIKTRGQQVTLRCSPISGHKSVSWYQQVLGQGPQFIFQYYEKEERGRGNFPDRFSARQFPNYSSELNVNALLLGDSALYLCASRRDRASNSPLHFGNGTRLTVT.

CDR3 sequence: CASSASLGQGKGRGNSPLHF. For the CDR3, the DNA is TGTGCCAGCAGTGCCAGCTTGGGACAGGGGAAAGGGCGCGGTAATTCACCCCTCCACTTT. The V and J genes are TRBV6-1 and TRBJ1-6; the match to TRBD1 covers 10 bases. Unmatched junction bases numbered 18, after V lost 4 bases and J lost 6 bases. The germline gives CDR1 MNHNS, CDR2 SASEGT. This CDR3 spans 20 amino acids.

The J gene is TRBJ2-3, the V gene TRBV30; 7 nucleotides line up with TRBD2. V lost 0 bases, J lost 6 bases, and 3 bases stayed unmatched. The CDR3 consists of 13 residues. Germline V gene sequence: CDR1 GTSNPN, CDR2 SVGIG (reference sequence). CDR3 residues: CAWSVREKDTQYF. DNA for the CDR3: TGTGCCTGGAGTGTGCGGGAGAAGGATACGCAGTATTTT. The full variable domain, in which reference TRBV30 and TRBJ2-3 provide the parts outside the CDR3, is SQTIHQWPATLVQPVGSPLSLECTVEGTSNPNLYWYRQAAGRGLQLLFYSVGIGQISSEVPQNLSASRPQDRQFILSSKKLLLSDSGFYLCAWSVREKDTQYFGPGTRLTVL.

The sample holds a few counts of this clonotype. The rearrangement uses TRBV20-1 and TRBJ2-1; no firm D call. The V gene lost 0 bases and the J gene lost 6 bases, with 9 bases spanning the gap. The V gene's germline CDR1 is DFQATT and CDR2 SNEGSKA (reference sequence). This CDR3 is 13 amino acids long. The CDR3 DNA is TGCAGTGCTAGAGACCGGCCTCCCAATGAGCAGTTCTTC. It specifies CSARDRPPNEQFF.

This clonotype was seen a handful of times. The chain combines TRBV7-2 with TRBJ2-7; 7 bases align to TRBD2. This CDR3 comprises 15 residues. J lost 0 bases, V lost 1 base, and 3 bases had no gene match. Germline V gene lookup returns CDR1 SGHTA and CDR2 FQGNSA. The CDR3 region is CASSLVAGLSYEQYF. Written as DNA, the CDR3 is TGTGCCAGCAGCTTAGTAGCGGGCCTCTCCTACGAGCAGTACTTC.

J is TRBJ1-4 and V is TRBV27; D may be TRBD1 (5 bases). CDR1 MNHEY and CDR2 SMNVEV come from the germline V gene (reference sequence). This CDR3 is 14 amino acids long. Trimming shortened V by 4 bases and J by 8 bases, and 14 bases separated the two germline ends. CDR3 residues: CASSSLRVGEKLFF. In nucleotides, the CDR3 is TGTGCCAGCAGTTCTCTCAGGGTTGGCGAAAAACTGTTTTTT.

This clonotype was counted only a few times. The V and J genes are TRBV5-4 and TRBJ2-5, with D possibly TRBD1 on 6 matching bases. This CDR3 contains 16 residues. Germline V gene data show CDR1 as SGHNT and CDR2 as YYREEE (reference sequence). With 2 bases removed from V and 5 bases from J, the gap between germline ends came to 19 bases. DNA for the CDR3: TGTGCCAGCAGCTTTCCCCAGGGGATCGGTGGGGAGACCCAGTACTTC. This codes for CASSFPQGIGGETQYF.

A few counts support this clonotype. The chain employs TRBV11-2 and TRBJ2-5; 7 bases fit TRBD2. The germline V gene has CDR1 SGHAT and CDR2 FQNNGV. Germline trimming cut 4 bases from V and 5 bases from J; bases unmatched to any gene: 13. The CDR3 is made up of 16 amino acids. CDR3 residues: CASSSAGEPRGETQYF. In DNA form, the CDR3 reads TGTGCCAGCAGCTCCGCGGGAGAGCCTCGTGGGGAGACCCAGTACTTC.

The sample holds a few counts of this clonotype. This chain joins TRBV20-1 and TRBJ1-1; D ambiguous. This CDR3 is 13 amino acids long. The V and J ends lost 3 bases and 1 base respectively, with 9 bases between them. Germline-derived CDR1 and CDR2 are DFQATT and SNEGSKA (reference sequence). In DNA, the CDR3 is TGCAGTGCTAGTTTAACACAGAACACTGAAGCTTTCTTT. It codes for CSASLTQNTEAFF.

V gene TRBV5-1 combines with J gene TRBJ2-3; perhaps TRBD2 as D (5 bases). CDR1 and CDR2 (germline): SGHRS, YFSETQ. This CDR3 has 13 amino acids. Trimming stripped 3 bases from V and 5 bases from J, with 10 bases between. This chain's CDR3 is CASSSHRGDTQYF. Written as DNA, the CDR3 is TGCGCCAGCAGCTCCCATCGGGGAGATACGCAGTATTTT. Full variable domain (missing parts from reference TRBV5-1 and TRBJ2-3): KAGVTQTPRYLIKTRGQQVTLSCSPISGHRSVSWYQQTPGQGLQFLFEYFSETQRNKGNFPGRFSGRQFSNSRSEMNVSTLELGDSALYLCASSSHRGDTQYFGPGTRLTVL.

The V gene is TRBV27, the J gene TRBJ2-6; 13 bases align to TRBD2. Germline assignment: CDR1 MNHEY and CDR2 SMNVEV (reference sequence). This CDR3 has 18 amino acids. Trimming took 5 bases from V and 2 from J; bases not matched to a gene: 6. CDR3 sequence reads: CASSPRTSGSTGANVLTF. CDR3 in DNA: TGTGCCAGCAGTCCGAGGACTAGCGGGAGTACTGGGGCCAACGTCCTGACTTTC.

Only one count was recorded for this clonotype. This could be a read error, since a much larger clone is one nucleotide away. The chain has TRBV12-3 or TRBV12-4 and TRBJ1-1; 7 positions agree with TRBD1. The J segment lost 5 bases and the V segment lost 3 bases, leaving 3 bases of the junction unmatched. This CDR3 region has 13 residues. The CDR3 DNA is TGTGCCAGCAGTTTCCAGACAGGGACTGAAGCTTTCTTT. Protein: CASSFQTGTEAFF.

The chain uses TRBV12-3 or TRBV12-4 and TRBJ1-3; 7 bases align to TRBD1. The CDR3 covers 15 residues. V shed 6 bases and J 0 bases; nucleotides not matched to a gene: 5. The CDR3 region is CASRDRESSGNTIYF. CDR3 DNA sequence: TGTGCCAGCAGAGACAGGGAGAGCTCTGGAAACACCATATATTTT.

This clonotype has just a few counts. The chain combines TRBV6-2 or TRBV6-3 with TRBJ2-2; 8 bases line up with TRBD2. The germline V gene has CDR1 MNHEY and CDR2 SVGEGT. This CDR3 has 15 residues. V was clipped by 6 bases and J by 4 bases; unmatched bases: 7. The CDR3 coding sequence is TGTGCCAGCAGCTTCGGGAGGGCCGGCACCGGGGAGCTGTTTTTT. It codes for CASSFGRAGTGELFF.

This clonotype was seen only a few times. This sequence joins TRBV6-2 or TRBV6-3 and TRBJ2-3; no clear D gene. Trimming cost V 2 bases and J 1 base, with 10 bases left between them. Germline V gene sequence: CDR1 MNHEY, CDR2 SVGEGT. The length of the CDR3 is 15 residues. The CDR3 here is CASSYLRPGTDTQYF. CDR3 sequence (DNA): TGTGCCAGCAGTTACCTGCGCCCCGGCACAGATACGCAGTATTTT.

The chain links TRBV12-3 or TRBV12-4 to TRBJ2-3; TRBD2 matches 9 bases. There are 15 residues in the CDR3. The trim removed 6 bases at V and 2 bases at J, leaving 6 bases unmatched. CDR3 sequence reads: CASSLSGRVTDTQYF. For the CDR3, the DNA is TGTGCCAGCAGCCTTAGCGGGAGAGTCACAGATACGCAGTATTTT.

This clonotype has ten or more counts. The chain carries TRBV20-1 and TRBJ2-7; D not certain. The CDR3 runs 12 residues. V lost 4 bases to trimming and J lost 2 bases, with 9 bases between them. The germline V gene has CDR1 DFQATT and CDR2 SNEGSKA (reference sequence). The CDR3 DNA reads TGCAGTGCTAACCGACTGGCCTACGAGCAGTACTTC. The encoded protein is CSANRLAYEQYF.

The genes are TRBV11-2 and TRBJ2-6; a weak D match, TRBD2 (5 bases). The V and J ends lost 6 bases and 4 bases respectively, with 22 bases between them. CDR3 length: 18 amino acids. CDR1 and CDR2 (germline): SGHAT, FQNNGV. For the CDR3, the DNA is TGTGCCAGCAGTCCCAGCCGCCTAACTAGTTTGGGGGCCAACGTCCTGACTTTC. The encoded protein is CASSPSRLTSLGANVLTF. Looking up the rest from reference TRBV11-2 and TRBJ2-6 gives the full variable domain: EAGVAQSPRYKIIEKRQSVAFWCNPISGHATLYWYQQILGQGPKLLIQFQNNGVVDDSQLPKDRFSAERLKGVDSTLKIQPAKLEDSAVYLCASSPSRLTSLGANVLTFGAGSRLTVL.

The V gene is TRBV24-1, the J gene TRBJ2-3, with D possibly matching TRBD1 (6 bases). The V gene lost 3 bases and the J gene lost 6 bases, with 18 bases spanning the gap. CDR1 is KGHDR and CDR2 is SFDVKD in the germline V gene. The CDR3 runs to 16 residues. The chain's CDR3 is CATSDPTGPERDTQYF. In DNA form, the CDR3 reads TGTGCCACCAGTGATCCGACAGGTCCGGAGAGGGATACGCAGTATTTT.

This clonotype has a handful of counts. The genes are TRBV7-2 and TRBJ1-6; D is unresolved. Between the trimmed V and J ends, which lost 1 base and 9 bases, there was a span of 10 bases. Germline lookup yields CDR1 SGHTA and CDR2 FQGNSA. The CDR3 has 14 residues. CDR3 sequence (DNA): TGTGCCAGCAGCTTAGAGCCCAGGTCTTCACCCCTCCACTTT. This encodes CASSLEPRSSPLHF.

This clonotype appeared a few times. The rearrangement uses TRBV5-4 and TRBJ2-7, with TRBD2 matching 13 bases. CDR3 length equals 15 residues. J lost 5 bases, V lost 4 bases, and 6 bases had no gene match. CDR1 is SGHNT, CDR2 YYREEE, per germline (reference sequence). DNA for the CDR3: TGTGCCAGCAGCCCCACTAGCGGGAGGGACAACGAGCAGTACTTC. Encoded protein: CASSPTSGRDNEQYF.

The rearrangement links TRBV29-1 to TRBJ2-5; weak D call: TRBD2 (7 bases). In germline, CDR1 is SQVTM, CDR2 ANQGSEA. V was cut by 8 bases and J by 5 bases, with 15 bases left in between. The CDR3 extends over 12 amino acids. CDR3: CSLGGLGETQYF. The CDR3 bases are TGCAGCTTGGGGGGGCTGGGGGAGACCCAGTACTTC.

The sample holds many counts of this clonotype. The chain joins TRBV20-1 to TRBJ1-5; 7 bases align to TRBD1. Trimming removed 2 bases from V and 0 bases from J; junction bases left unmatched: 1. Germline values: CDR1 DFQATT, CDR2 SNEGSKA (reference sequence). CDR3 size: 14 residues. CDR3 bases: TGCAGTGCTAGAAGACAGGGTAGCAATCAGCCCCAGCATTTT. As protein: CSARRQGSNQPQHF.

The gene calls are TRBV7-9 and TRBJ2-7; D not resolved. Trimming stripped 5 bases from V and 3 bases from J, with 8 bases between. Germline CDR1 reads SEHNR; CDR2 reads FQNEAQ (reference sequence). The CDR3 spans 12 residues. The CDR3 protein is CASSLPYYEQYF. DNA of the CDR3: TGTGCCAGCAGCCTTCCTTACTACGAGCAGTACTTC.

In its sample, this clonotype was seen many times. This chain connects TRBV29-1 to TRBJ2-7; tentatively, D is TRBD1 (5 bases). Germline V gene sequence: CDR1 SQVTM, CDR2 ANQGSEA. Between the trimmed V and J ends, which lost 3 bases and 2 bases, there was a span of 11 bases. CDR3 length: 13 amino acids. The CDR3 DNA follows: TGCAGCGTTGAGTTGGACATCACCTACGAGCAGTACTTC. Translated: CSVELDITYEQYF.